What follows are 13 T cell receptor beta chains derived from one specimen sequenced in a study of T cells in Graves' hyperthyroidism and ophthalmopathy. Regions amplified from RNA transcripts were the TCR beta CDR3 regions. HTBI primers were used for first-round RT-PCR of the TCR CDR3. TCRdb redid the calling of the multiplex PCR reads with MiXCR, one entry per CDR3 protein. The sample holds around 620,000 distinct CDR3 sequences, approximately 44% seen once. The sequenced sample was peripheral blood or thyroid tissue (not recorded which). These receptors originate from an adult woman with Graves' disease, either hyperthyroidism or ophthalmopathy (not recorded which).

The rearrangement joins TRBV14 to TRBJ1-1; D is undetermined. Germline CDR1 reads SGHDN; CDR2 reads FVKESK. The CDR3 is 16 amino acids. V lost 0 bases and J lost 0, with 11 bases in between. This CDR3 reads CASSQDVPTLNTEAFF. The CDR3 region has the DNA TGTGCCAGCAGCCAAGATGTCCCAACCTTGAACACTGAAGCTTTCTTT.

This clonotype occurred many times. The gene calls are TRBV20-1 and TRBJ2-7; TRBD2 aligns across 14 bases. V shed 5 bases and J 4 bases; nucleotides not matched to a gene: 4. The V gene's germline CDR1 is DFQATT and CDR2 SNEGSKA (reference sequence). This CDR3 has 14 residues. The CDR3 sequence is CSALRLAGGYEQYF. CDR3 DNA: TGCAGTGCTTTACGACTAGCGGGAGGGTACGAGCAGTACTTC.

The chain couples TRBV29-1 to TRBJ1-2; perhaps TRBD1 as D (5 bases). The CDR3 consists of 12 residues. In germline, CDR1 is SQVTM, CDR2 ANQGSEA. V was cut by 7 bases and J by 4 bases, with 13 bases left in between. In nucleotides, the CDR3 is TGCAGCGGCGCGGACAAGATCTATGGCTACACCTTC. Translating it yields CSGADKIYGYTF.

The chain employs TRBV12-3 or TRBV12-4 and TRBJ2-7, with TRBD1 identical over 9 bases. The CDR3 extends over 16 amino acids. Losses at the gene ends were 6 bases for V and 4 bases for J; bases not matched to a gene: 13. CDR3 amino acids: CASSYLRGTGIYEQYF. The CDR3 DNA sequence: TGTGCCAGCAGCTATCTCCGTGGGACAGGGATATACGAGCAGTACTTC.

The CDR3 DNA is TGCGCCAGCAGTGGGGGACTAGCGGGAGGGGGAAGCACAGATACGCAGTATTTT. This gives the protein CASSGGLAGGGSTDTQYF. The genes are TRBV10-1 and TRBJ2-3; 16 bases are a match to TRBD2. Germline V gene lookup returns CDR1 WNHNN and CDR2 SYGVQD (reference sequence). The J segment lost 0 bases and the V segment lost 4 bases, leaving 4 bases of the junction unmatched. The CDR3 spans 18 residues.

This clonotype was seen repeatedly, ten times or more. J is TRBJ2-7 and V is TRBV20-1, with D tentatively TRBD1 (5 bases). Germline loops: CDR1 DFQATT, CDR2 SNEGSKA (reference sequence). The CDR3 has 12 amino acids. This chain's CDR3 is CSGQQGSYEQYF. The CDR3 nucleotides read TGCAGCGGCCAGCAGGGCTCCTACGAGCAGTACTTC.

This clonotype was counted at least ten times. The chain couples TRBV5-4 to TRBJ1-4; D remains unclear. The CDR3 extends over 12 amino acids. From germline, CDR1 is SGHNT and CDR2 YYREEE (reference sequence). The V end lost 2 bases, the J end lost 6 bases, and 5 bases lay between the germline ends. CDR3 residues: CASSLRDEKLFF. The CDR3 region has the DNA TGTGCCAGCAGCTTAAGGGATGAAAAACTGTTTTTT. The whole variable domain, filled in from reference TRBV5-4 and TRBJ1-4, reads ETGVTQSPTHLIKTRGQQVTLRCSSQSGHNTVSWYQQALGQGPQFIFQYYREEENGRGNFPPRFSGLQFPNYSSELNVNALELDDSALYLCASSLRDEKLFFGSGTQLSVL.

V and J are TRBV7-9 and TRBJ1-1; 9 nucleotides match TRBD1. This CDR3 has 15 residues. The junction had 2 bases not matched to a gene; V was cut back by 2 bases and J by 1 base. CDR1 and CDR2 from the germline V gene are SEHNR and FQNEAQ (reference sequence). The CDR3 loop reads CASSLTGGANTEAFF. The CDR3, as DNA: TGTGCCAGCAGCTTAACAGGGGGCGCGAACACTGAAGCTTTCTTT. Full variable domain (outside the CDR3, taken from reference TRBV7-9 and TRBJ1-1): DTGVSQNPRHKITKRGQNVTFRCDPISEHNRLYWYRQTLGQGPEFLTYFQNEAQLEKSRLLSDRFSAERPKGSFSTLEIQRTEQGDSAMYLCASSLTGGANTEAFFGQGTRLTVV.

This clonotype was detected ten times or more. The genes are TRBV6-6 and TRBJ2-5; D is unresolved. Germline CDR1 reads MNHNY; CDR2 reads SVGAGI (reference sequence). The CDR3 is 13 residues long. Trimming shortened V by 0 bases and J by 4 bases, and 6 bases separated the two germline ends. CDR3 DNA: TGTGCCAGCAGTTACTCGTCGGGAGAGACCCAGTACTTC. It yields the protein CASSYSSGETQYF.

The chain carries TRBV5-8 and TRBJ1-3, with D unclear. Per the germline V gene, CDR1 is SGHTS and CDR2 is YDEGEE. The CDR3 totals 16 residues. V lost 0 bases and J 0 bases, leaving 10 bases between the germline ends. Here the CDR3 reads CASSLGEGDSGNTIYF. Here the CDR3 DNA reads TGTGCCAGCAGCTTGGGGGAAGGAGACTCTGGAAACACCATATATTTT.

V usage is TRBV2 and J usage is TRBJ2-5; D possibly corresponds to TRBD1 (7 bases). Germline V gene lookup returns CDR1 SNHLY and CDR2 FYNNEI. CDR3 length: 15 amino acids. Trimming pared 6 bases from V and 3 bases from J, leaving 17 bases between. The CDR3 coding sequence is TGTGCCAGCAGCCTACAGGGGACGGGGGAAGAGACCCAGTACTTC. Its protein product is CASSLQGTGEETQYF.

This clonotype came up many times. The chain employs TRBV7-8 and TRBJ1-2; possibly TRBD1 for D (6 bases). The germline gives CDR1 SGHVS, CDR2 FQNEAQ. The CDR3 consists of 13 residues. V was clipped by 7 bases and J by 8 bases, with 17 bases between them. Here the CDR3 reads CASTRGQGRGYTF. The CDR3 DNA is TGTGCCAGCACCCGGGGGCAGGGGAGGGGCTACACCTTC.

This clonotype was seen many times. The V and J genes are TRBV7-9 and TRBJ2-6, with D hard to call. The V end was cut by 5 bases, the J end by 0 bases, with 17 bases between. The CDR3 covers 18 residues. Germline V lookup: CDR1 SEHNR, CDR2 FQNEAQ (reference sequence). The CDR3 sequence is CASSTFVGSNSGANVLTF. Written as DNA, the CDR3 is TGTGCCAGCAGCACCTTCGTTGGCTCGAACTCTGGGGCCAACGTCCTGACTTTC.